The rows below give T cell receptor beta chains drawn from one sample of a study of T cell responses to AZD1222 COVID-19 vaccine. The assay was immunoSEQ multiplex PCR, and TCRdb's table has in-frame clones only and misses some. The sample has approximately 110,000 clones, about 85% seen once. The sequenced sample was peripheral blood, obtained on day 0 of AZD1222 vaccination. The receptors stem from an adult in good health. Both conserved end residues are part of each CDR3. Each record gives: J gene, V gene, D gene, clone size, CDR3 DNA, CDR3 protein. D genes are given only for firm matches. Expanded clones get a size class; other rows say once, few or many, or leave the size out.

J gene: TRBJ2-3; V gene: TRBV18; D gene: -; clone size: -; CDR3 DNA: TGTGCCAGCTCACCACAGGGGGAAGATACGCAGTATTTT; CDR3 protein: CASSPQGEDTQYF
J gene: TRBJ2-6; V gene: TRBV11-2; D gene: -; clone size: -; CDR3 DNA: TGTGCCAGCAGCTTCCAGGGGATCGGGGCCAACGTCCTGACTTTC; CDR3 protein: CASSFQGIGANVLTF
J gene: TRBJ2-7; V gene: TRBV7-2; D gene: -; clone size: -; CDR3 DNA: TGTGCCAGCAGAACGGGGGGCGGGGCGCCGTACGAGCAGTACTTC; CDR3 protein: CASRTGGGAPYEQYF
J gene: TRBJ1-5; V gene: TRBV6-1; D gene: -; clone size: once; CDR3 DNA: TGTGCCAGCAGTGAAAGGGCGGCCTATAGCAATCAGCCCCAGCATTTT; CDR3 protein: CASSERAAYSNQPQHF
J gene: TRBJ2-3; V gene: TRBV14; D gene: -; clone size: -; CDR3 DNA: TGTGCCAGCAGCCCCACCAAGTACACCCCAGACACAGATACGCAGTATTTT; CDR3 protein: CASSPTKYTPDTDTQYF
J gene: TRBJ1-2; V gene: TRBV5-6; D gene: TRBD1; clone size: -; CDR3 DNA: TGTGCCAGCAGCTATGGGACAGGCGCGGGGGGCTACACCTTC; CDR3 protein: CASSYGTGAGGYTF
J gene: TRBJ2-7; V gene: TRBV3-1/TRBV3-2; D gene: -; clone size: once; CDR3 DNA: TGTGCCAGCAGCCAAGATTTTGGGCAGGGAGGCGAGCAGTACTTC; CDR3 protein: CASSQDFGQGGEQYF
J gene: TRBJ1-5; V gene: TRBV7-8; D gene: -; clone size: -; CDR3 DNA: TGTGCCAGCAGCTTAGCGGTGGGGATGAGGGCCAATCAGCCCCAGCATTTT; CDR3 protein: CASSLAVGMRANQPQHF
J gene: TRBJ2-7; V gene: TRBV9; D gene: TRBD2; clone size: -; CDR3 DNA: TGTGCCAGCAGCGTAGGACTAGCGGGGGAGTACGAGCAGTACTTC; CDR3 protein: CASSVGLAGEYEQYF
J gene: TRBJ2-1; V gene: TRBV27; D gene: TRBD2; clone size: once; CDR3 DNA: TGTGCCAGCAGTTCCCCCGGGAGGGGTGAGCAGTTCTTC; CDR3 protein: CASSSPGRGEQFF
J gene: TRBJ1-1; V gene: TRBV5-6; D gene: TRBD1; clone size: -; CDR3 DNA: TGTGCCAGCAGCCAAGGACAGGGGTTAACTGAAGCTTTCTTT; CDR3 protein: CASSQGQGLTEAFF
J gene: TRBJ1-2; V gene: TRBV6-6; D gene: -; clone size: -; CDR3 DNA: TGTGCCAGCAGTCGACAGGATGGCTACACCTTC; CDR3 protein: CASSRQDGYTF
J gene: TRBJ2-4; V gene: TRBV6-5; D gene: -; clone size: few; CDR3 DNA: TGTGCCAGCAGCGCTCCGGGCCAGACGTACTTC; CDR3 protein: CASSAPGQTYF
J gene: TRBJ2-7; V gene: TRBV19; D gene: -; clone size: few; CDR3 DNA: TGTGCCAGTAGTTATGGGAACTACGAGCAGTACTTC; CDR3 protein: CASSYGNYEQYF
J gene: TRBJ1-5; V gene: TRBV6-5; D gene: TRBD1; clone size: -; CDR3 DNA: TGTGCCAGCAGTAGACAGGGGGACGCTCAGCCCCAGCATTTT; CDR3 protein: CASSRQGDAQPQHF
J gene: TRBJ2-5; V gene: TRBV5-1; D gene: TRBD1; clone size: -; CDR3 DNA: TGCGCCAGCAGCTCGGGACAGGGGGCGCTGAAGACCCAGTACTTC; CDR3 protein: CASSSGQGALKTQYF
J gene: TRBJ2-6; V gene: TRBV6-4; D gene: -; clone size: -; CDR3 DNA: TGTGCCAGCGTGGACACGAGCTCTGGGGCCAACGTCCTGACTTTC; CDR3 protein: CASVDTSSGANVLTF
J gene: TRBJ2-7; V gene: TRBV19; D gene: TRBD1; clone size: -; CDR3 DNA: TGTGCCAGTAGTATTGGGGACAGGGCCTACGAGCAGTACTTC; CDR3 protein: CASSIGDRAYEQYF
J gene: TRBJ2-5; V gene: TRBV7-3; D gene: TRBD2; clone size: -; CDR3 DNA: TGTGCCAGCAGCCCGGGACTAGCCAATTTCCAAGAGACCCAGTACTTC; CDR3 protein: CASSPGLANFQETQYF
J gene: TRBJ1-1; V gene: TRBV7-8; D gene: TRBD1; clone size: -; CDR3 DNA: TGTGCCAGCAGCTTAGGAGGGGGCGTTGTTGAAGCTTTCTTT; CDR3 protein: CASSLGGGVVEAFF
J gene: TRBJ1-6; V gene: TRBV27; D gene: -; clone size: -; CDR3 DNA: TGTGCCAGCAGTTTATATGCAGATAATTCACCCCTCCACTTT; CDR3 protein: CASSLYADNSPLHF
J gene: TRBJ1-3; V gene: TRBV30; D gene: -; clone size: -; CDR3 DNA: TGTGCCTGGAGTGTACTCAGACTCTCTGGAAACACCATATATTTT; CDR3 protein: CAWSVLRLSGNTIYF
J gene: TRBJ2-5; V gene: TRBV15; D gene: -; clone size: -; CDR3 DNA: TGTGCCACCAGCAGATTCGTCGGGAACTCGCAAGAGACCCAGTACTTC; CDR3 protein: CATSRFVGNSQETQYF
J gene: TRBJ1-5; V gene: TRBV10-3; D gene: -; clone size: -; CDR3 DNA: TGTGCCATCAGTCAAGGAGGTGGGCAGTATAGCAATCAGCCCCAGCATTTT; CDR3 protein: CAISQGGGQYSNQPQHF
J gene: TRBJ2-7; V gene: TRBV15; D gene: -; clone size: -; CDR3 DNA: TGTGCCACCGGGGTCTCATACTCCTACGAGCAGTACTTC; CDR3 protein: CATGVSYSYEQYF
J gene: TRBJ2-7; V gene: TRBV15; D gene: -; clone size: -; CDR3 DNA: TGTGCCACCAGCCCCGGACGGGTCCCTCCAGGGGACGAGCAGTACTTC; CDR3 protein: CATSPGRVPPGDEQYF
J gene: TRBJ2-7; V gene: TRBV7-2; D gene: TRBD2; clone size: -; CDR3 DNA: TGTGCCAGCAGCCAAGCAGCGGGGACGGCCTACGAGCAGTACTTC; CDR3 protein: CASSQAAGTAYEQYF
J gene: TRBJ2-1; V gene: TRBV19; D gene: TRBD2; clone size: -; CDR3 DNA: TGTGCCAGTAGTATAGGTGTGGGAGCGGGGACCGGGGATGAGCAGTTCTTC; CDR3 protein: CASSIGVGAGTGDEQFF